The source of this T cell receptor beta chain is a study of T cells in localized non-small cell lung cancer. The V and J ends lost 6 bases and 7 bases respectively, with 15 bases between them. CDR1 is MNHEY and CDR2 is SVGAGI in the germline V gene. There are 14 residues in the CDR3. Profiled with immunoSEQ multiplex PCR; TCRdb holds only in-frame clones, not every one. The sample shows approximately 22,000 clones, about 90% of them seen only once. V and J are TRBV6-5 and TRBJ2-2; no clear D. Sequencing was performed on peripheral blood, taken before any cancer treatment. The clonotype was recovered from a male donor aged 60 or over with stage I squamous cell lung carcinoma. The CDR3 spells CASSPHYQYGELFF. Written as DNA, the CDR3 is TGTGCCAGCAGCCCACACTATCAATACGGGGAGCTGTTTTTT.